The rows below give T cell receptor beta chains drawn from one sample of a study of T cell responses to AZD1222 COVID-19 vaccine. Clones were sequenced by immunoSEQ multiplex PCR, and TCRdb holds only the in-frame ones, with some missing. The table shows 150,000 to 200,000 clones, with 80% to 90% occurring only once. The material was peripheral blood, obtained on day 0 of AZD1222 vaccination. These receptors originate from an adult in good health. Each CDR3 is given without its conserved first and last residue. Fields, in order: J gene, V gene, CDR3 protein.

j_call: TRBJ2-1; v_call: TRBV4-3; cdr3_aa: ASSQDADFSSYNEQF
j_call: TRBJ2-1; v_call: TRBV6-5; cdr3_aa: ASRRGDEQF
j_call: TRBJ2-7; v_call: TRBV28; cdr3_aa: ASSFVQGTYEQY
j_call: TRBJ1-5; v_call: TRBV6-5; cdr3_aa: ASSYTARGGSQPQH
j_call: TRBJ2-1; v_call: TRBV11-1; cdr3_aa: ASSLVGLGKSEQF
j_call: TRBJ2-3; v_call: TRBV7-6; cdr3_aa: ASGSGLGTDTQY
j_call: TRBJ1-1; v_call: TRBV5-4; cdr3_aa: ASSYPGTGGTEAF
j_call: TRBJ2-5; v_call: TRBV4-1; cdr3_aa: ASSQGLAEETQY
j_call: TRBJ1-6; v_call: TRBV5-1; cdr3_aa: ASRDTTGVNSPLH
j_call: TRBJ1-6; v_call: TRBV24-1; cdr3_aa: ATSARDGGSPLH
j_call: TRBJ2-3; v_call: TRBV20-1; cdr3_aa: SAPAGGTQY
j_call: TRBJ1-3; v_call: TRBV5-4; cdr3_aa: ASSTGQGPGNTIY
j_call: TRBJ2-1; v_call: TRBV29-1; cdr3_aa: SMKAGTEQF
j_call: TRBJ1-3; v_call: TRBV18; cdr3_aa: ASSLGGESSGNTIY
j_call: TRBJ2-7; v_call: TRBV27; cdr3_aa: ASSLGTAGDSYEQY
j_call: TRBJ2-1; v_call: TRBV15; cdr3_aa: ATSPTSGSYNEQF
j_call: TRBJ2-7; v_call: TRBV27; cdr3_aa: ASSGGGGKEQY
j_call: TRBJ2-7; v_call: TRBV7-2; cdr3_aa: ASSISGGAYEQY
j_call: TRBJ1-1; v_call: TRBV10-2; cdr3_aa: ASYRGLLVTEAF
j_call: TRBJ2-5; v_call: TRBV7-3; cdr3_aa: ASSPIRGSRETQY
j_call: TRBJ1-2; v_call: TRBV19; cdr3_aa: ASSTPGGPDGYT
j_call: TRBJ2-5; v_call: TRBV15; cdr3_aa: ATSRNPPGAKTQY
j_call: TRBJ2-7; v_call: TRBV7-9; cdr3_aa: ASSPRTGGGWEQY
j_call: TRBJ1-2; v_call: TRBV7-2; cdr3_aa: ASSVPNYGYT
j_call: TRBJ2-3; v_call: TRBV18; cdr3_aa: ASSPRGGQEDTQY
j_call: TRBJ2-5; v_call: TRBV7-3; cdr3_aa: ASSFLGTGDLQY
j_call: TRBJ2-3; v_call: TRBV6-2/TRBV6-3; cdr3_aa: ASSPTRWSGADTQY
j_call: TRBJ1-2; v_call: TRBV28; cdr3_aa: ASSRDRGARDGYT
j_call: TRBJ1-2; v_call: TRBV6-2/TRBV6-3; cdr3_aa: ASSPPGTALSGYT
j_call: TRBJ1-1; v_call: TRBV9; cdr3_aa: ASSPIMNTEAF
j_call: TRBJ1-5; v_call: TRBV4-2; cdr3_aa: ASRFGVQGNQPQH
j_call: TRBJ2-7; v_call: TRBV19; cdr3_aa: ASSIRAGSSYEQY
j_call: TRBJ2-2; v_call: TRBV4-3; cdr3_aa: ASPGLASGELF
j_call: TRBJ1-1; v_call: TRBV5-5; cdr3_aa: ASILNPGSLNTEAF
j_call: TRBJ1-2; v_call: TRBV24-1; cdr3_aa: ATSDRAGGVYGYT
j_call: TRBJ2-7; v_call: TRBV5-5; cdr3_aa: ASSLAPGLAGSYEQY
j_call: TRBJ1-1; v_call: TRBV10-1; cdr3_aa: ASSEAIGNTEAF
j_call: TRBJ1-2; v_call: TRBV30; cdr3_aa: ALGGQGGNYGYT
j_call: TRBJ1-3; v_call: TRBV4-2; cdr3_aa: ASSRGTGENTIY
j_call: TRBJ1-6; v_call: TRBV6-2/TRBV6-3; cdr3_aa: ASSYFLGRGNSPLH